Shown below are 30 T cell receptor beta chains from a single sample sequenced in a study of blood T cell repertoires in COVID-19. The method was immunoSEQ multiplex PCR; TCRdb's version includes in-frame clones alone and lacks a portion of them. This table holds about 67,000 clones, around 88% found once. The sequenced material came from peripheral blood. The receptors were sampled from a woman of 80 years or more with acute or convalescent COVID-19.

This chain joins TRBV24-1 and TRBJ2-1; TRBD2 matches 16 bases. The germline V gene has CDR1 KGHDR and CDR2 SFDVKD. CDR3 size: 14 residues. Trimming at V came to 7 bases and at J to 7 bases, leaving 0 bases not matched to a gene. The CDR3 DNA reads as TGTGCCACCAGGGGACTAGCGGGAGGGAATGAGCAGTTCTTC. This translates into CATRGLAGGNEQFF.

J is TRBJ1-2 and V is TRBV5-1, with D hard to call. Germline V CDR1 and CDR2: SGHRS, YFSETQ. V was cut by 0 bases and J by 8 bases, with 14 bases left in between. This CDR3 is 14 amino acids long. This CDR3 is CASSLDGGVKGYTF. In nucleotides, the CDR3 is TGCGCCAGCAGCTTGGACGGCGGTGTAAAGGGCTACACCTTC.

The genes are TRBV28 and TRBJ1-2, with 8 bases matching TRBD1. The germline gives CDR1 MDHEN, CDR2 SYDVKM. There are 16 residues in the CDR3. V shed 3 bases, J shed 0 bases, and the junction held 6 bases outside the gene matches. CDR3 sequence reads: CASSFAGGIANYGYTF. The CDR3, as DNA: TGTGCCAGCAGTTTTGCAGGGGGCATAGCTAACTATGGCTACACCTTC.

This clone came up a few times. Different DNA sequences within this sample yield the same CDR3. The V and J genes are TRBV6-5 and TRBJ2-2, with 10 bases fitting TRBD1. The CDR3 is 14 amino acids. The germline V gene has CDR1 MNHEY and CDR2 SVGAGI. V dropped 5 bases and J dropped 5; count of bases not matched to a gene: 2. CDR3 in amino acids: CASSRQGATGELFF. Here the CDR3 DNA reads TGTGCCAGCAGTCGACAGGGGGCTACCGGGGAGCTGTTTTTT.

V and J are TRBV5-4 and TRBJ1-1; D is perhaps TRBD1 (6 bases). The germline V and J ends were trimmed by 4 bases and 5 bases, with 12 bases remaining between them. The germline gives CDR1 SGHNT, CDR2 YYREEE (reference sequence). The CDR3 is made up of 13 amino acids. DNA for the CDR3: TGTGCCAGCAGCCCACAGGGTTGGACTGAAGCTTTCTTT. Its translation is CASSPQGWTEAFF.

The gene calls are TRBV5-1 and TRBJ2-1; TRBD2 agrees at 9 bases. Per germline, CDR1 SGHRS and CDR2 YFSETQ. This CDR3 comprises 15 residues. V lost 4 bases, J lost 6 bases, and 8 bases stayed unmatched. The CDR3 region is CASSPEGTSTNEQFF. CDR3 in DNA: TGCGCCAGCAGCCCAGAGGGGACTAGCACCAATGAGCAGTTCTTC.

This clone has only a few counts. V and J are TRBV15 and TRBJ1-4; TRBD1 aligns across 10 bases. The germline gives CDR1 LNHNV, CDR2 YYDKDF (reference sequence). The J segment lost 0 bases and the V segment lost 0 bases, leaving 13 bases of the junction unmatched. This CDR3 has 21 amino acids. CDR3 sequence: CATSRDRLLDRGNATNEKLFF. CDR3 nucleotide sequence: TGTGCCACCAGCAGAGATCGATTGTTGGACAGGGGGAATGCAACTAATGAAAAACTGTTTTTT.

J is TRBJ1-1 and V is TRBV18, with D hard to call. V dropped 5 bases and J dropped 3 bases, with 10 bases sitting between them. Germline V gene data show CDR1 as KGHSH and CDR2 as LQKENI. The CDR3 has 13 residues. The CDR3 coding sequence is TGTGCCAGCTCAGCGCGACTGGACACTGAAGCTTTCTTT. This translates into CASSARLDTEAFF.

V gene TRBV15 combines with J gene TRBJ1-2; D is uncertain. The CDR3 length is 14 residues. The ends were cut back, 0 bases at V and 7 bases at J, with 12 bases in the middle. Germline V gives CDR1 LNHNV, CDR2 YYDKDF (reference sequence). CDR3 in amino acids: CATSRDTQVGGYTF. CDR3 DNA: TGTGCCACCAGCAGAGATACCCAGGTGGGTGGCTACACCTTC.

The chain joins TRBV5-1 to TRBJ2-3; 10 nucleotides align to TRBD1. The CDR3 totals 14 residues. CDR1 and CDR2 from the germline V gene are SGHRS and YFSETQ. V was clipped by 4 bases and J by 6 bases; unmatched bases: 5. The CDR3 loop reads CASSVDRGRDTQYF. The CDR3 nucleotides are TGCGCCAGCAGCGTAGACAGGGGGCGGGATACGCAGTATTTT.

The chain is built from TRBV9 and TRBJ1-4, with D possibly TRBD1 on 5 matching bases. CDR1 is SGDLS and CDR2 is YYNGEE in the germline V gene. The CDR3 is made up of 14 amino acids. Trimming took 0 bases from V and 8 from J, leaving 11 bases between them. Written as DNA, the CDR3 is TGTGCCAGCAGCGTAGAGGGGCGGCGAGAAAAACTGTTTTTT. Translation gives CASSVEGRREKLFF.

This clone was observed once. The V and J genes are TRBV2 and TRBJ2-7; D call uncertain. CDR3 size: 11 residues. Germline assignment: CDR1 SNHLY and CDR2 FYNNEI. Deletions cut 6 bases from V and 2 bases from J, with 5 bases between. The CDR3 DNA follows: TGTGCCAGCAGACAAACCTACGAGCAGTACTTC. Its translation is CASRQTYEQYF.

The chain couples TRBV28 to TRBJ2-7; TRBD2 matches at 11 bases. The CDR3 has 16 residues. V was pared by 3 bases and J by 7 bases, with 11 bases of the junction left unmatched. CDR1 is MDHEN and CDR2 is SYDVKM in the germline V gene. The CDR3 sequence: CASSFSGGARGGEQYF. DNA for the CDR3: TGTGCCAGCAGTTTTAGCGGGGGGGCCAGGGGAGGAGAGCAGTACTTC.

V is TRBV27 and J is TRBJ1-4; perhaps TRBD1 as D (6 bases). The CDR3 sequence is 16 residues long. Trimming stripped 5 bases from V and 3 bases from J, with 16 bases between. The germline gives CDR1 MNHEY, CDR2 SMNVEV (reference sequence). The CDR3 loop reads CASSHQGNSANEKLFF. The DNA for the CDR3 is TGTGCCAGCAGTCACCAGGGGAATAGTGCTAATGAAAAACTGTTTTTT.

The J gene is TRBJ1-3, the V gene TRBV5-8; 8 nucleotides match TRBD1. The V gene's germline CDR1 is SGHTS and CDR2 YDEGEE. The CDR3 sequence is 16 residues long. The J segment lost 0 bases and the V segment lost 6 bases, leaving 8 bases of the junction unmatched. The CDR3 sequence is CASTQGAIFSGNTIYF. CDR3 coding DNA: TGTGCCAGCACTCAGGGGGCCATATTCTCTGGAAACACCATATATTTT.

The rearrangement links TRBV5-6 to TRBJ2-1, with 13 nucleotides matching TRBD2. The CDR3 is made up of 16 amino acids. The trim removed 0 bases at V and 8 bases at J, leaving 5 bases unmatched. CDR1 and CDR2 (germline): SGHDT, YYEEEE. CDR3: CASSLDWTSGGHEQFF. The CDR3, as DNA: TGTGCCAGCAGCTTGGACTGGACTAGCGGGGGTCATGAGCAGTTCTTC.

This clone was picked up a small number of times. V is TRBV3-1 (or the pseudogene TRBV3-2) and J is TRBJ2-5; D is possibly TRBD1 (6 bases). This CDR3 has 15 residues. Germline CDR1 LGHDT, CDR2 YNNKEL (reference sequence). V lost 2 bases and J 1 base, leaving 11 bases between the germline ends. The CDR3 region is CASSQWGPRQETQYF. CDR3 DNA sequence: TGTGCCAGCAGCCAATGGGGGCCGCGCCAAGAGACCCAGTACTTC.

The CDR3 coding sequence is TGTGCCAGCAGCGTAGCGGGACAGGGGTTCGTGAACACTGAAGCTTTCTTT. Amino acids: CASSVAGQGFVNTEAFF. The chain has TRBV9 and TRBJ1-1, with 10 bases identical to TRBD1. The CDR3 is 17 residues long. Germline CDR1 is SGDLS and CDR2 is YYNGEE. V lost 0 bases, J lost 0 bases, and 5 bases stayed unmatched. Full variable domain (remainder filled in from reference TRBV9 and TRBJ1-1): DSGVTQTPKHLITATGQRVTLRCSPRSGDLSVYWYQQSLDQGLQFLIQYYNGEERAKGNILERFSAQQFPDLHSELNLSSLELGDSALYFCASSVAGQGFVNTEAFFGQGTRLTVV.

V and J are TRBV9 and TRBJ1-1, with a possible D match to TRBD1 (5 bases). This CDR3 has 12 residues. Looked up from germline, CDR1 is SGDLS and CDR2 is YYNGEE. V was cut by 4 bases and J by 4 bases, with 8 bases left in between. The CDR3 sequence: CASSLTGTEAFF. CDR3 DNA: TGTGCCAGCAGCCTAACAGGCACTGAAGCTTTCTTT.

V gene TRBV29-1 combines with J gene TRBJ1-2; D is unresolved. Germline V lookup: CDR1 SQVTM, CDR2 ANQGSEA. V lost 2 bases to trimming and J lost 6 bases, with 16 bases between them. The CDR3 runs to 14 residues. Here the CDR3 reads CSVETPGITDGYTF. CDR3 sequence (DNA): TGCAGCGTTGAAACACCGGGGATTACGGATGGCTACACCTTC.

The chain has TRBV10-3 and TRBJ2-1; D possibly corresponds to TRBD2 (6 bases). From germline, CDR1 is ENHRY and CDR2 SYGVKD. V lost 4 bases, J lost 7 bases, and 17 bases lay in between. The CDR3 extends over 15 amino acids. The CDR3: CAISAGPGLGNEQFF. The CDR3 DNA sequence: TGTGCCATCAGTGCCGGTCCGGGACTCGGGAATGAGCAGTTCTTC.

The chain is built from TRBV5-5 and TRBJ2-5; the match to TRBD2 covers 10 bases. The germline CDR1 and CDR2 sequences are SGHKS and YYEKEE (reference sequence). With V trimmed by 0 bases and J by 4 bases, 3 bases remained unmatched. CDR3 length equals 15 residues. The CDR3 loop is CASSLEGLALETQYF. Here the CDR3 DNA reads TGTGCCAGCAGCTTGGAGGGACTAGCGTTAGAGACCCAGTACTTC.

V and J are TRBV2 and TRBJ2-3; D ambiguous. The germline gives CDR1 SNHLY, CDR2 FYNNEI. This CDR3 has 12 amino acids. Deletions cut 4 bases from V and 4 bases from J, with 6 bases between. The CDR3 here is CASSAGSDTQYF. CDR3 bases: TGTGCCAGCAGTGCGGGTTCAGATACGCAGTATTTT.

The J gene is TRBJ1-5, the V gene TRBV19, with unresolved D. In germline, CDR1 is LNHDA, CDR2 SQIVND (reference sequence). The CDR3 has 15 residues. Trimming pared 4 bases from V and 0 bases from J, leaving 10 bases between. CDR3 amino acids: CASSTARGSNQPQHF. Written as DNA, the CDR3 is TGTGCCAGTAGTACCGCCCGGGGTAGCAATCAGCCCCAGCATTTT.

The chain has TRBV5-1 and TRBJ2-3; no clear D. With 0 bases removed from V and 7 bases from J, the gap between germline ends came to 9 bases. Germline V gives CDR1 SGHRS, CDR2 YFSETQ. The CDR3 consists of 13 residues. The CDR3 nucleotides read TGCGCCAGCAGCTTGGGGCGGCTGAATACGCAGTATTTT. Amino acid sequence: CASSLGRLNTQYF. Looking up the rest from reference TRBV5-1 and TRBJ2-3 gives the full variable domain: KAGVTQTPRYLIKTRGQQVTLSCSPISGHRSVSWYQQTPGQGLQFLFEYFSETQRNKGNFPGRFSGRQFSNSRSEMNVSTLELGDSALYLCASSLGRLNTQYFGPGTRLTVL.

In DNA form, the CDR3 reads TGTGCCAGCTCACCTAACAGGAACACTGAAGCTTTCTTT. This encodes CASSPNRNTEAFF. This chain uses TRBV18 with TRBJ1-1; no clear D. CDR1 is KGHSH and CDR2 is LQKENI in the germline V gene. Trimming took 3 bases from V and 1 from J, leaving 6 bases between them. The CDR3 has 13 amino acids.

The chain joins TRBV29-1 to TRBJ2-3, with 8 nucleotides matching TRBD2. The V and J ends lost 3 bases and 6 bases, in that order; junction bases with no gene match: 11. The CDR3 loop spans 15 amino acids. Germline lookup yields CDR1 SQVTM and CDR2 ANQGSEA. This chain's CDR3 is CSVDHFGGAADTQYF. DNA of the CDR3: TGCAGCGTTGATCATTTCGGGGGGGCCGCCGATACGCAGTATTTT.

V gene TRBV13 combines with J gene TRBJ2-1; 7 nucleotides agree with TRBD2. The germline V gene has CDR1 PRHDT and CDR2 FYEKMQ (reference sequence). The V segment lost 1 base and the J segment 0 bases; nucleotides outside the gene matches: 12. The CDR3 length is 19 residues. In DNA form, the CDR3 reads TGTGCCAGCAGCTTAGAGTCTAGCGGACCCTTAAGCTCCTACAATGAGCAGTTCTTC. Translated, it gives CASSLESSGPLSSYNEQFF.

The V gene is TRBV24-1, the J gene TRBJ1-2; TRBD1 is a possible D gene (5 bases). The CDR3 spans 16 residues. The germline V and J ends were trimmed by 4 bases and 0 bases, with 14 bases remaining between them. Germline V gene sequence: CDR1 KGHDR, CDR2 SFDVKD. Here the CDR3 reads CATSDGPRGTNYGYTF. In DNA form, the CDR3 reads TGTGCCACCAGTGACGGTCCCCGGGGGACTAACTATGGCTACACCTTC.

This chain uses TRBV28 with TRBJ2-7; D gene unclear. This CDR3 comprises 14 residues. Germline CDR1 MDHEN, CDR2 SYDVKM. V was shortened by 2 bases and J by 2 bases, with 10 bases between the two germline ends. CDR3 sequence: CASSLRLLPYEQYF. The CDR3 bases are TGTGCCAGCAGTTTACGACTCCTCCCCTACGAGCAGTACTTC.